The present T cell receptor (beta chain) was sequenced within a study of cytomegalovirus exposure and HLA in healthy donors. PCR primers comprised 60 Vbeta and 13 Jbeta primers. Produced via immunoSEQ multiplex PCR; TCRdb's table is partial and in-frame only. The sample carries under 200,000 clones, around 83% recorded once. The study's findings and limits: The study found most TCR sequences rare, yet found some public TCRs in many donors. Equally common other TCR beta chains were less clonally expanded than HLA-associated ones, a later analysis found. TCR beta V- and J-gene trimming was later associated with a missense DCLRE1C variant. The authors considered a cluster of highly shared sequence variants likely to be a sequencing artifact.

Germline V CDR1 and CDR2: SGHAT, FQNNGV. The CDR3 consists of 13 residues. V lost 5 bases to trimming and J lost 4 bases, with 9 bases between them. Notes on this clone: The antigen is undetermined.

The TCR was taken from a man aged 40-49 years in good health and CMV-seropositive. What was sequenced was PBMCs. The genes are TRBV11-2 and TRBJ2-1, with a tentative D call TRBD2 (6 bases). This chain's CDR3 is CASSPGTYNEQFF. The CDR3 bases are TGTGCCAGCAGCCCCGGGACTTACAATGAGCAGTTCTTC.